The sequence of this T cell receptor (beta chain) was determined in a study of blood T cell repertoires in COVID-19. Generated by immunoSEQ multiplex PCR, the TCRdb table keeps only in-frame clones and is missing some. The sample has around 76,000 clones, about 90% seen once. The trim removed 5 bases at V and 5 bases at J, leaving 9 bases unmatched. Germline lookup yields CDR1 MNHNY and CDR2 SVGAGI (reference sequence). This CDR3 contains 15 residues. The specimen was peripheral blood. V is TRBV6-6 and J is TRBJ1-1; 9 bases line up with TRBD1. This receptor was taken from a human donor in a cohort sampled during active COVID-19. The CDR3 reads CASSKQGAEGTEAFF. For the CDR3, the DNA is TGTGCCAGCAGTAAACAGGGGGCAGAGGGGACTGAAGCTTTCTTT.